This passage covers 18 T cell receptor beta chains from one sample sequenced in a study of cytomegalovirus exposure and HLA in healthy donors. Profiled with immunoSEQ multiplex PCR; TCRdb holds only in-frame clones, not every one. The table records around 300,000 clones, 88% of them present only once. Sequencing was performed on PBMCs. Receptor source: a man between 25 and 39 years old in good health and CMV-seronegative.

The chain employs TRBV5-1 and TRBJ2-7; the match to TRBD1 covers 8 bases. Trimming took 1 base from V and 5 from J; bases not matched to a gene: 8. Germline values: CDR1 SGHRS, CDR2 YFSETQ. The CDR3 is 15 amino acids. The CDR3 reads CASSLFGQGVNEQYF. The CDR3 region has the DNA TGCGCCAGCAGCTTGTTCGGACAGGGTGTCAACGAGCAGTACTTC. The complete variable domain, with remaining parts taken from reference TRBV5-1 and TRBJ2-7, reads KAGVTQTPRYLIKTRGQQVTLSCSPISGHRSVSWYQQTPGQGLQFLFEYFSETQRNKGNFPGRFSGRQFSNSRSEMNVSTLELGDSALYLCASSLFGQGVNEQYFGPGTRLTVT.

The CDR3 DNA follows: TGTGCCAGCAGCTTAGCGAAAAGCGGAACTAATGAAAAACTGTTTTTT. This translates into CASSLAKSGTNEKLFF. The rearrangement links TRBV7-6 to TRBJ1-4; D ambiguous. The germline V gene encodes CDR1 SGHVS and CDR2 FNYEAQ. V gave up 0 bases and J gave up 1 base, with 9 bases separating them. CDR3 length: 16 amino acids. Drawing the rest from reference TRBV7-6 and TRBJ1-4, the complete variable domain is GAGVSQSPRYKVTKRGQDVALRCDPISGHVSLYWYRQALGQGPEFLTYFNYEAQQDKSGLPNDRFSAERPEGSISTLTIQRTEQRDSAMYRCASSLAKSGTNEKLFFGSGTQLSVL.

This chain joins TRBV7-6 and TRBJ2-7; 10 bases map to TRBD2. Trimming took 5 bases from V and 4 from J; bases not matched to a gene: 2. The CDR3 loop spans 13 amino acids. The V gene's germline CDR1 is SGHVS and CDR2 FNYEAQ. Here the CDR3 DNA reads TGTGCCAGCAGCCGTAGCGGGGGGTACGAGCAGTACTTC. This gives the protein CASSRSGGYEQYF.

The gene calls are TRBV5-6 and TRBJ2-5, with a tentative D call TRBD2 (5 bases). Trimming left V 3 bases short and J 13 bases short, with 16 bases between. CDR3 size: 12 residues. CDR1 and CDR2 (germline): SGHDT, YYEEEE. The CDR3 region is CASSSGGFRLYF. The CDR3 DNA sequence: TGTGCCAGCAGCTCCGGCGGGTTTCGACTGTACTTC.

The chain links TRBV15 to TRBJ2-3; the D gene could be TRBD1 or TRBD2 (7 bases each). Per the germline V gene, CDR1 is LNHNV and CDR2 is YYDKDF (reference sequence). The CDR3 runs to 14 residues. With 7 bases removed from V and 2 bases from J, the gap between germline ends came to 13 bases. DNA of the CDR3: TGTGCCACCACCAGGGGGGGGGACACAGATACGCAGTATTTT. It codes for CATTRGGDTDTQYF.

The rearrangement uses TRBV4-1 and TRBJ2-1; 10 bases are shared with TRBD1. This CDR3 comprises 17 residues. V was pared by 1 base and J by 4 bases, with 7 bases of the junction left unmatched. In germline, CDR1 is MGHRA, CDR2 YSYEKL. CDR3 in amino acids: CASSQAMGTGVYNEQFF. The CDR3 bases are TGCGCCAGCAGCCAAGCCATGGGGACAGGGGTTTACAATGAGCAGTTCTTC.

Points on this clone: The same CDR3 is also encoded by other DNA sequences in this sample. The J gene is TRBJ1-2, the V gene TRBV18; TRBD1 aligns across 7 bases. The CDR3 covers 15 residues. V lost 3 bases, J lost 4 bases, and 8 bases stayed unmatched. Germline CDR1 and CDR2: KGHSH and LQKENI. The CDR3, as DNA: TGTGCCAGCTCACCTGACAGGGAAAGGTCCTATGGCTACACCTTC. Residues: CASSPDRERSYGYTF.

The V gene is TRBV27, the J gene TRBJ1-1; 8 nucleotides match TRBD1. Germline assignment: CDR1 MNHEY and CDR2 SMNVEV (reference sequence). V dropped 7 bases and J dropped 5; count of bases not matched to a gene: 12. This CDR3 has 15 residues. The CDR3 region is CASTKPAGDRTEAFF. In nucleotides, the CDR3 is TGTGCCAGCACCAAACCCGCAGGGGACAGGACTGAAGCTTTCTTT.

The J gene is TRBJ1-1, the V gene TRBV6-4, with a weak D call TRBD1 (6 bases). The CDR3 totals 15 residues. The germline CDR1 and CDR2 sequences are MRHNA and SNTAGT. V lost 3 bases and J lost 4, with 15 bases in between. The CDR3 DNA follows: TGTGCCAGCAGTGAAACATCACAGGGATTCACTGAAGCTTTCTTT. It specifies CASSETSQGFTEAFF.

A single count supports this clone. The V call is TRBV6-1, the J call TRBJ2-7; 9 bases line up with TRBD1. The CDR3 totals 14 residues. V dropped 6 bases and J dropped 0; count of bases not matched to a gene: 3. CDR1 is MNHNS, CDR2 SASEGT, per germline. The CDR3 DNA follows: TGTGCCAGCAGCTGGACAGGGGTCTCCTACGAGCAGTACTTC. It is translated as CASSWTGVSYEQYF.

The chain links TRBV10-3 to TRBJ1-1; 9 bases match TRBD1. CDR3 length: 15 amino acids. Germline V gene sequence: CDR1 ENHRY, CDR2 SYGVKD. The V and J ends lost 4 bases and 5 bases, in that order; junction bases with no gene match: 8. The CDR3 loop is CAISGTGTGRTEAFF. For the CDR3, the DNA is TGTGCCATCAGTGGAACCGGGACAGGGAGGACTGAAGCTTTCTTT.

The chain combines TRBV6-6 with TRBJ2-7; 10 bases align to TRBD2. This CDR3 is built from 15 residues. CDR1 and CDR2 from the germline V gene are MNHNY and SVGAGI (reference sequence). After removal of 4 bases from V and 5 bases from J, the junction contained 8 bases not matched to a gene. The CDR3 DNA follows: TGTGCCAGCAGTTCCTTAGCGGGGGGATACGACGAGCAGTACTTC. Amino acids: CASSSLAGGYDEQYF.

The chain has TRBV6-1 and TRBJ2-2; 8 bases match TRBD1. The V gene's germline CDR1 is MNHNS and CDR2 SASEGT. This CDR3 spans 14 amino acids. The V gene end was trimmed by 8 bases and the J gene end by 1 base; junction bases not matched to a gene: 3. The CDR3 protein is CASAGQENTGELFF. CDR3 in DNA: TGTGCCAGCGCGGGACAGGAGAACACCGGGGAGCTGTTTTTT.

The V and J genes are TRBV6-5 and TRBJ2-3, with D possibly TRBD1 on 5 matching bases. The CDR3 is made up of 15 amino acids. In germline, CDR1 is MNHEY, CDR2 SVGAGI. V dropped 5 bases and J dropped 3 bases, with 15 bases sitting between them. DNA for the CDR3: TGTGCCAGCAGTCCCCATCGGACACAAACAGATACGCAGTATTTT. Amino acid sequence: CASSPHRTQTDTQYF.

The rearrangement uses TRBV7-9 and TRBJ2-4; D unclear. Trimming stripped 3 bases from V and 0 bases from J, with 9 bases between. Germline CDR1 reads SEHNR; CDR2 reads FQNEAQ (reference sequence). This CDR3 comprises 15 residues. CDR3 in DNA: TGTGCCAGCAGCTTCTTCGAGAAAGCCAAAAACATTCAGTACTTC. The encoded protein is CASSFFEKAKNIQYF.

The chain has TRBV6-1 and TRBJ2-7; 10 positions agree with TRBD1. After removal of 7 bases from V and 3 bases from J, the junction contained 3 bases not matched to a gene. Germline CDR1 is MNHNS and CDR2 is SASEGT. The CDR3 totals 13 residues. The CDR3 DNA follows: TGTGCCAGCAACTGGGACAGGGGCTACGAGCAGTACTTC. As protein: CASNWDRGYEQYF.

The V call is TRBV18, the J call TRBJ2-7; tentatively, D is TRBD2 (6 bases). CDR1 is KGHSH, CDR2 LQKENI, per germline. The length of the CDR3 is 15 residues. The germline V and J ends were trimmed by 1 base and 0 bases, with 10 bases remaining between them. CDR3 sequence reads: CASSPRDSGSYEQYF. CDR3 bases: TGTGCCAGCTCACCACGGGACTCGGGCTCCTACGAGCAGTACTTC.

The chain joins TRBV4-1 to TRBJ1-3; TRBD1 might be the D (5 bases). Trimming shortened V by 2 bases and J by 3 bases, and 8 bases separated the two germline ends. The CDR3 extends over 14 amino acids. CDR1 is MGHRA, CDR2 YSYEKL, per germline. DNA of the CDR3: TGCGCCAGCAGCCAACAGGGTGGTGGAAACACCATATATTTT. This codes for CASSQQGGGNTIYF.